This TCR beta chain was identified in a study of CD8 T cells in Susac syndrome. Germline CDR1 is MDHEN and CDR2 is SYDVKM. The CDR3 runs 15 residues. Trimming removed 6 bases from V and 6 bases from J; junction bases left unmatched: 9. RNA, at about 0.45 to 1 ug, was reverse transcribed with random hexamers. TCRdb reprocessed the immunoSEQ multiplex PCR reads via MiXCR and lists one record per CDR3 protein. Of about 250,000 distinct CDR3 sequences in the sample, around 95% were seen once. Sequencing was carried out using CD4+ T cells from PBMCs. V usage is TRBV28 and J usage is TRBJ1-3; 9 positions match TRBD1. This TCR was sampled from a human donor with multiple sclerosis. The CDR3 reads CASSRGQGRANTIYF. The CDR3 coding sequence is TGTGCCAGCAGCCGGGGACAGGGAAGAGCAAACACCATATATTTT.